This TCR beta chain was sequenced for a study of OX40 agonist ivuxolimab in advanced cancers. Method: immunoSEQ multiplex PCR; TCRdb's copy keeps in-frame clones and lacks some. The sample holds about 19,000 clones, roughly 79% seen once. The germline V and J ends were trimmed by 0 bases and 0 bases, with 10 bases remaining between them. The germline V gene has CDR1 SGHNT and CDR2 YYREEE (reference sequence). The CDR3 totals 16 residues. This receptor was taken from an adult with an advanced solid tumor such as melanoma, head and neck, liver or kidney cancer. This specimen was CD4+ or CD8+ T cells sorted from blood, taken in a trial of the OX40 agonist ivuxolimab. The chain recombines TRBV5-4 with TRBJ2-1; D is unclear. CDR3 region: CASSLELSSSYNEQFF. Written as DNA, the CDR3 is TGTGCCAGCAGCTTGGAACTGTCCAGCTCCTACAATGAGCAGTTCTTC. The full variable domain, with the rest looked up from reference TRBV5-4 and TRBJ2-1, is ETGVTQSPTHLIKTRGQQVTLRCSSQSGHNTVSWYQQALGQGPQFIFQYYREEENGRGNFPPRFSGLQFPNYSSELNVNALELDDSALYLCASSLELSSSYNEQFFGPGTRLTVL.